This entry lists 19 T cell receptor beta chains sequenced from one sample in a study of prognosis after radiotherapy for stage I lung cancer. From genomic DNA, TCR beta CDR3 was amplified by two-round multiplex PCR. First-round PCR employed TRBV- and TRBJ-specific primers for each gene. TCRdb used MiXCR to reprocess the multiplex PCR reads, holding one entry per CDR3 protein. The sample holds 25,000 to 35,000 distinct CDR3 sequences, under 60% seen once. Specimen: PBMCs, collected before or after stereotactic body radiation therapy (not recorded which). All receptors derive from a donor aged 50 or older with non-small cell lung cancer.

Note on this clonotype: At one end, the junction sequence differs from germline, possibly due to a read error. The chain links TRBV27 to TRBJ2-2; TRBD2 agrees at 13 bases. CDR3 length: 19 residues. Per germline, CDR1 MNHEY and CDR2 SMNVEV (reference sequence). CDR3 DNA sequence: TGTGCCAGCAGTCTCAACGTACTAGCGGGAGGGCAGTACACCGGGGATCTGTTTTTT. This gives the protein CASSLNVLAGGQYTGDLFF.

Concerning this clonotype: This likely traces to a read error, being one base from a far larger clone. The chain uses TRBV6-2 or TRBV6-3 and TRBJ2-1; 10 bases map to TRBD2. Germline CDR1 reads MNHEY; CDR2 reads SVGEGT. The CDR3 is 15 amino acids. The CDR3 bases are TGCGCCAGCAGCCCAAATAGCGGGAGGCTGAATGAGCAGTTCTTC. This encodes CASSPNSGRLNEQFF.

This clonotype was recorded at least ten times. The gene calls are TRBV18 and TRBJ2-2; 8 nucleotides line up with TRBD1. The CDR3 length is 15 residues. V shed 3 bases, J shed 4 bases, and the junction held 4 bases outside the gene matches. The germline V gene has CDR1 KGHSH and CDR2 LQKENI. The CDR3 sequence is CASSPQGATTGELFF. The CDR3 DNA sequence: TGTGCCAGCTCACCTCAGGGGGCGACCACCGGGGAGCTGTTTTTT.

This chain uses TRBV27 with TRBJ2-2; 7 positions agree with TRBD2. The CDR3 contains 16 residues. Trimming at V came to 3 bases and at J to 17 bases, leaving 21 bases not matched to a gene. Germline CDR1 reads MNHEY; CDR2 reads SMNVEV (reference sequence). The CDR3 nucleotides are TGTGCCAGCAGTTTCCGGGCTAGCGGAGACACCGGGGAGTTTTTTTTT. This gives the protein CASSFRASGDTGEFFF.

A remark on this clonotype: This probably arose from a read error, given a far larger clone one base away. The chain couples TRBV7-8 to TRBJ2-7; D is undetermined. CDR1 is SGHVS, CDR2 FQNEAQ, per germline. The CDR3 is 14 amino acids. Trimming took off 1 base at V and 2 bases at J, with 9 bases between the two ends. CDR3 sequence (DNA): TGTGCCAGCAGCTTAGGCTTAGGACCCTACGAGCAGTACTTC. Protein sequence: CASSLGLGPYEQYF.

The rearrangement uses TRBV9 and TRBJ2-3, with 12 positions matching TRBD2. This CDR3 comprises 16 residues. V lost 7 bases and J lost 1; bases outside the gene matches: 7. CDR1 and CDR2 from the germline V gene are SGDLS and YYNGEE. The CDR3 bases are TGTGCCAGCGGAGAACTAGCGGGAGGAGGCACAGATACGCAGTATTTT. Translating gives CASGELAGGGTDTQYF. The variable domain in full, with the rest retrieved from reference TRBV9 and TRBJ2-3, is DSGVTQTPKHLITATGQRVTLRCSPRSGDLSVYWYQQSLDQGLQFLIQYYNGEERAKGNILERFSAQQFPDLHSELNLSSLELGDSALYFCASGELAGGGTDTQYFGPGTRLTVL.

The V gene is TRBV6-1, the J gene TRBJ1-5; D unclear. Germline V gene lookup returns CDR1 MNHNS and CDR2 SASEGT. Deletions cut 6 bases from V and 6 bases from J, with 18 bases between. This CDR3 is 15 amino acids long. The CDR3 nucleotides are TGTGCCAGCAGCGACCAGGTGGCGAGTGTTCAGCCCCAGCATTTT. It translates to CASSDQVASVQPQHF.

Of note for this clonotype: A far larger clone is one nucleotide away, so this likely arose from a read error. V usage is TRBV6-1 and J usage is TRBJ2-3; the match to TRBD2 covers 8 bases. J gave up 2 bases and V 7 bases, and 8 bases lay outside the gene matches. The V gene's germline CDR1 is MNHNS and CDR2 SASEGT. This CDR3 has 15 amino acids. CDR3 region: CASISLAEATDTQYF. The CDR3 coding sequence is TGTGCCAGCATTTCACTAGCGGAAGCCACAGATACGCAGTATTTT.

This clonotype is judged medium-sized. This chain connects TRBV12-3 or TRBV12-4 to TRBJ1-2; no clear D gene. V was trimmed by 5 bases and J by 4 bases, leaving 8 bases between them. CDR3 size: 12 residues. The CDR3 reads CASSPEFYGYTF. The CDR3 DNA is TGTGCCAGCAGTCCGGAGTTCTATGGCTACACCTTC.

This clonotype was seen a handful of times. One base away lies a much larger clone, so this may be a sequencing read error. This likely comes from a read error, as the CDR3 has no conserved phenylalanine or tryptophan at its end. The chain employs TRBV6-9 and TRBJ1-1, with 7 bases that match TRBD1. Germline CDR1 and CDR2: MNHGY and SVAAGI. V trimming: 3 bases; J trimming: 2 bases; junction bases outside the gene matches: 12. The CDR3 consists of 17 residues. The CDR3 nucleotides are TGTGCCAGCAGTTACCCGACAGGGCCCCGGACTAACACTGAAGCTTTCCTT. It encodes CASSYPTGPRTNTEAFL.

At least ten counts were recorded for this clonotype. The rearrangement joins TRBV2 to TRBJ2-1; no clear D. Germline CDR1 and CDR2: SNHLY and FYNNEI. The CDR3 extends over 11 amino acids. With 7 bases removed from V and 4 bases from J, the gap between germline ends came to 5 bases. DNA of the CDR3: TGTGCCAGCAATTGGTACAATGAGCAGTTCTTC. This sequence encodes CASNWYNEQFF.

This chain joins TRBV3-2 and TRBJ1-2. TRBV3-2 is recorded as a pseudogene. This CDR3 spans 13 amino acids. The DNA for the CDR3 is TGTGCCAGCAGCCGGCGAATCTGGAATGGCTATGCCTTC. Translated, it gives CASSRRIWNGYAF.

This clonotype has a count of ten or more. The genes are TRBV5-6 and TRBJ1-5; D ambiguous. The CDR3 has 13 amino acids. V was clipped by 4 bases and J by 5 bases, with 10 bases between them. Germline assignment: CDR1 SGHDT and CDR2 YYEEEE. CDR3 protein: CASSREPHQPQHF. In nucleotides, the CDR3 is TGTGCCAGCAGCCGAGAGCCTCATCAGCCCCAGCATTTT.

The CDR3 here is CASSQDGLAGGSGNYNEQFF. DNA for the CDR3: TGTGCCAGCAGCCAAGATGGGCTAGCGGGAGGGTCAGGGAACTACAATGAGCAGTTCTTC. The chain recombines TRBV4-2 with TRBJ2-1; 12 bases map to TRBD2. The junction had 12 bases not matched to a gene; V was cut back by 0 bases and J by 3 bases. Germline-derived CDR1 and CDR2 are LGHNA and YNFKEQ. The CDR3 runs 20 residues.

This rearrangement joins TRBV5-6 to TRBJ1-3; tentative D call: TRBD1 (5 bases). This CDR3 is built from 15 residues. CDR1 and CDR2 from the germline V gene are SGHDT and YYEEEE. With 3 bases removed from V and 0 bases from J, the gap between germline ends came to 10 bases. CDR3 sequence (DNA): TGTGCCAGCAGCTGTGACAGTATCTCTGGAAACACCATATATTTT. The encoded protein is CASSCDSISGNTIYF.

The chain uses TRBV27 and TRBJ2-1; D gene unclear. Deletions cut 6 bases from V and 6 bases from J, with 15 bases between. The CDR3 runs to 14 residues. Germline-derived CDR1 and CDR2 are MNHEY and SMNVEV (reference sequence). CDR3 nucleotide sequence: TGTGCCAGCAGCCTCCGGGCAGGTACCAATGAGCAGTTCTTC. It encodes CASSLRAGTNEQFF.

To note about this clonotype: A far larger clone is off by one base, so a read error is likely. The V gene is TRBV6-4, the J gene TRBJ2-7; the D is unclear. The CDR3 has 13 amino acids. Germline CDR1 reads MRHNA; CDR2 reads SNTAGT. V lost 9 bases and J 3 bases, leaving 15 bases between the germline ends. The CDR3 DNA reads TGTGCCAGAAAGGTCCAACTTCGCTACGAGCAGTACTTC. Amino acids: CARKVQLRYEQYF.

This clonotype is medium-sized within its sample. The chain carries TRBV20-1 and TRBJ2-7; the D gene is possibly TRBD2 (6 bases). CDR3 length equals 15 residues. The germline gives CDR1 DFQATT, CDR2 SNEGSKA (reference sequence). V lost 0 bases to trimming and J lost 5 bases, with 17 bases between them. The CDR3 loop is CSARDLEGDVDEQYF. The CDR3 nucleotides read TGCAGTGCTAGAGATCTGGAGGGAGACGTTGACGAGCAGTACTTC.

As to this clonotype: The junction and the germline gene differ at one end; a read error may be behind it. The genes are TRBV5-1 and TRBJ1-6; D is perhaps TRBD1 (5 bases). The CDR3 runs 15 residues. Germline-derived CDR1 and CDR2 are SGHRS and YFSETQ. The CDR3 nucleotides are TGCGCCAGCAGTCAGGGCACGAACGGAAATTCACCCCTCCACTTC. This translates into CASSQGTNGNSPLHF.